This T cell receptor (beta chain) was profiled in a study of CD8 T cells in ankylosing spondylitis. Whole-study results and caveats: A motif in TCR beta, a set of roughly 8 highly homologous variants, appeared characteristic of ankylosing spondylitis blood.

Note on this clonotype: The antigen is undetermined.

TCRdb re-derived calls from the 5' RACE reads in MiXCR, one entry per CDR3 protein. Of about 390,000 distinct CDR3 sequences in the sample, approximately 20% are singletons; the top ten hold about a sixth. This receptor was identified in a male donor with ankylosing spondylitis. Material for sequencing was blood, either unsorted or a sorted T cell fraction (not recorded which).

The CDR3 DNA follows: TGCGCCAGCAGCCAAGAAGTTGGAGGGGGTGTTGAGACCCAGTACTTC. Amino acid sequence: CASSQEVGGGVETQYF. The chain has TRBV4-3 and TRBJ2-5; D possibly uses TRBD1 or TRBD2 (6 bases each). Germline loops: CDR1 LGHNA, CDR2 YSLEER. The CDR3 is made up of 16 amino acids. Trimming left V 0 bases short and J 5 bases short, with 16 bases between.